This T cell receptor (beta chain) was sequenced in a study of vaccination effects on CD4 cells after COVID-19. Study details: The median interval between the second dose and post-vaccine sampling was 72 days.

Some clones are missing from TCRdb's copy, which holds only in-frame ones; the method was immunoSEQ multiplex PCR. The sample records some 15,000 clones, roughly 76% being singletons. The germline V gene has CDR1 MNHNS and CDR2 SASEGT. CDR3 length: 15 residues. Trimming shortened V by 2 bases and J by 1 base, and 11 bases separated the two germline ends. Peptide-pool stimulation followed by sequencing identified expanded antigen-specific CD4+ clonotypes in the ViraFEST assay. Having been cultured for 10 days, the cells underwent CD4+ T cell isolation. Participants received two doses of either the BNT162b2 or mRNA-1273 vaccine. Vaccinated recipients, who were negative for nucleocapsid antibodies, had no history of SARS-CoV-2 infection. The researchers cultured fewer than 2.5 million PBMC per well with roughly 11 IU/ml IL-2 and 8.5 to 10 ug/ml peptides. A note on this clone: Antigen: not known.

This material consisted of CD4+ T cells from PBMCs cultured with HCoV-NL63 spike peptides, taken after COVID-19 vaccination. The chain combines TRBV6-1 with TRBJ1-2; possible D gene TRBD1, 6 bases. The sequence came from a human donor who received a COVID-19 vaccine. This CDR3 reads CASSEPGGNNYGYTF. The CDR3 region has the DNA TGTGCCAGCAGTGAACCCGGGGGCAATAACTATGGCTACACCTTC.